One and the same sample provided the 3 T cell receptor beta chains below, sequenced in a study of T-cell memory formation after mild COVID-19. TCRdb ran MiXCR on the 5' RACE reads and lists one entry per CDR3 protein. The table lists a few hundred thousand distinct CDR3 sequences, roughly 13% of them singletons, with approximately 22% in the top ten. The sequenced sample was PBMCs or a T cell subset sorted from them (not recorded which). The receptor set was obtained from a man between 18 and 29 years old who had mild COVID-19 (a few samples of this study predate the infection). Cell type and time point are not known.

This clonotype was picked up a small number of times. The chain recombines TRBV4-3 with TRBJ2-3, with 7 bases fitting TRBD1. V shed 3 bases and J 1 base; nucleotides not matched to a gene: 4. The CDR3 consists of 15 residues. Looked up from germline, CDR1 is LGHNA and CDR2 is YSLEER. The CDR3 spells CASSHDRVRTDTQYF. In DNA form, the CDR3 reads TGCGCCAGCAGCCACGACAGGGTGCGCACAGATACGCAGTATTTT.

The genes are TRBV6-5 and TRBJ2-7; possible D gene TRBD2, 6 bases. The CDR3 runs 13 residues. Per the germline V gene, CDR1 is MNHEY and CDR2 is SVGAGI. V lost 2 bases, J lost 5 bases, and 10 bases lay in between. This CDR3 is CASSYRRRDEQYF. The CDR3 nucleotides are TGTGCCAGCAGTTACCGGCGGAGGGACGAGCAGTACTTC.

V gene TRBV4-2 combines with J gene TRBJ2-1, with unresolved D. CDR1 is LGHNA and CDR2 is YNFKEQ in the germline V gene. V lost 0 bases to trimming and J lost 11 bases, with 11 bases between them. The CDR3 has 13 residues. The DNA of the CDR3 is TGTGCCAGCAGCCAAGAGGTTTTCGGGCAGCAGTTCTTC. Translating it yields CASSQEVFGQQFF.